A single sample gave rise to the 17 T cell receptor beta chains below, sequenced in a study of blood T cells in healthy people across ages. Sample-barcoded 5' priming and a J-beta primer mix drove a second PCR of about 6 to 12 cycles. TCRdb fed the 5' RACE reads into MiXCR, producing one record per CDR3 protein. The sample carries about 640,000 distinct CDR3 sequences, about 54% recorded once. Sequenced: blood. The receptors stem from a man in his 60s in good health.

A single count supports this clonotype. Here the CDR3 reads CASQGGEGRADTQYF. The CDR3, as DNA: TGTGCCAGCCAAGGCGGGGAAGGGCGGGCAGATACGCAGTATTTT. The V call is TRBV7-9, the J call TRBJ2-3; tentatively, D is TRBD2 (6 bases). V lost 8 bases and J lost 4, with 19 bases in between. Germline CDR1 reads SEHNR; CDR2 reads FQNEAQ (reference sequence). This CDR3 is built from 15 residues.

This clonotype was picked up a small number of times. The chain has TRBV28 and TRBJ1-6; tentatively, D is TRBD1 (6 bases). Deletions cut 1 base from V and 10 bases from J, with 11 bases between. The CDR3 consists of 14 residues. CDR1 is MDHEN and CDR2 is SYDVKM in the germline V gene. CDR3 coding DNA: TGTGCCAGCAGTTTATACAGGGCCCAATCACCCCTCCACTTT. Translation gives CASSLYRAQSPLHF. The variable domain in full, completed from reference TRBV28 and TRBJ1-6, reads DVKVTQSSRYLVKRTGEKVFLECVQDMDHENMFWYRQDPGLGLRLIYFSYDVKMKEKGDIPEGYSVSREKKERFSLILESASTNQTSMYLCASSLYRAQSPLHFGNGTRLTVT.

This clonotype was seen a single time. This chain connects TRBV6-1 to TRBJ1-4; 8 bases fit TRBD1. This CDR3 is 14 amino acids long. J gave up 11 bases and V 3 bases, and 8 bases lay outside the gene matches. Germline CDR1 and CDR2: MNHNS and SASEGT. This CDR3 is CASSDMGTGRKLFF. The CDR3 nucleotides are TGTGCCAGCAGTGATATGGGGACAGGCAGGAAACTGTTTTTT.

Only a few counts were recorded for this clonotype. The DNA of the CDR3 is TGTGCCAGCAGTGGGACACACTCCTACGAGCAGTACTTC. It is translated as CASSGTHSYEQYF. The rearrangement joins TRBV25-1 to TRBJ2-7; TRBD1 is a possible D gene (5 bases). Trimming took off 4 bases at V and 0 bases at J, with 7 bases between the two ends. This CDR3 has 13 residues. Germline loops: CDR1 MGHDK, CDR2 SYGVNS.

V usage is TRBV28 and J usage is TRBJ2-1, with TRBD1 identical over 7 bases. Germline trimming cut 6 bases from V and 5 bases from J; bases unmatched to any gene: 7. Germline V CDR1 and CDR2: MDHEN, SYDVKM. The CDR3 is made up of 14 amino acids. CDR3 protein: CASRANTGDNEQFF. CDR3 DNA sequence: TGTGCCAGCAGAGCTAACACAGGGGACAATGAGCAGTTCTTC.

The rearrangement links TRBV3-1 to TRBJ2-3; TRBD1 or TRBD2 may be the D gene (5 bases each). This CDR3 comprises 14 residues. The V gene lost 6 bases and the J gene lost 0 bases, with 10 bases spanning the gap. Germline V gene data show CDR1 as LGHDT and CDR2 as YNNKEL (reference sequence). This chain's CDR3 is CASRGDASTDTQYF. The DNA of the CDR3 is TGTGCCAGCAGGGGGGACGCTAGCACAGATACGCAGTATTTT.

A few counts support this clonotype. The V call is TRBV5-1, the J call TRBJ1-1; D might be TRBD1 (6 bases). V was clipped by 4 bases and J by 1 base, with 11 bases between them. Germline CDR1 reads SGHRS; CDR2 reads YFSETQ. The CDR3 is 14 residues long. The CDR3 is CASSPTGRNTEAFF. As DNA, the CDR3 is TGCGCCAGCAGCCCCACAGGGAGGAACACTGAAGCTTTCTTT.

The chain uses TRBV29-1 and TRBJ1-1; D gene uncertain. V dropped 4 bases and J dropped 11 bases, with 5 bases sitting between them. The CDR3 has 8 residues. CDR1 is SQVTM and CDR2 is ANQGSEA in the germline V gene. The CDR3 sequence is CSVVWAFF. DNA of the CDR3: TGCAGCGTTGTGTGGGCTTTCTTT.

There are a few counts of this clonotype. The genes are TRBV29-1 and TRBJ2-7; 11 bases line up with TRBD1. CDR3 size: 12 residues. Germline V lookup: CDR1 SQVTM, CDR2 ANQGSEA. V lost 8 bases and J lost 3; bases outside the gene matches: 3. The CDR3 sequence: CSSGQGVYEQYF. CDR3 DNA sequence: TGCAGCTCGGGACAGGGGGTCTACGAGCAGTACTTC.

This chain uses TRBV15 with TRBJ2-1; 7 nucleotides match TRBD1. J gave up 9 bases and V 4 bases, and 9 bases lay outside the gene matches. CDR1 and CDR2 (germline): LNHNV, YYDKDF (reference sequence). The CDR3 spans 14 residues. In nucleotides, the CDR3 is TGTGCCACCAGCAAAGAGACAGGGTTCGGTGAGCAGTTCTTC. Its protein is CATSKETGFGEQFF.

V and J are TRBV12-3 or TRBV12-4 and TRBJ2-5; 8 bases fit TRBD1. This CDR3 has 15 amino acids. The J segment lost 3 bases and the V segment lost 6 bases, leaving 9 bases of the junction unmatched. The DNA of the CDR3 is TGTGCCAGCAGCCCCGGGACAGGTTCGAAAGAGACCCAGTACTTC. Protein product: CASSPGTGSKETQYF.

J is TRBJ2-5 and V is TRBV24-1, with a weak D call TRBD2 (5 bases). The CDR3 is 14 amino acids. Trimming left V 4 bases short and J 7 bases short, with 15 bases between. Germline V CDR1 and CDR2: KGHDR, SFDVKD. CDR3 bases: TGTGCCACCAGTGACGCGGGTCCTTTAGGGACCCAGTACTTC. Amino acid sequence: CATSDAGPLGTQYF.

The V call is TRBV5-1, the J call TRBJ2-1, with 9 bases fitting TRBD1. The V and J ends lost 5 bases and 4 bases, in that order; junction bases with no gene match: 7. The CDR3 totals 15 residues. Germline values: CDR1 SGHRS, CDR2 YFSETQ. CDR3 in amino acids: CASSYGQGRYNEQFF. The CDR3 DNA reads TGCGCCAGCAGTTACGGACAGGGGAGGTACAATGAGCAGTTCTTC.

The chain employs TRBV4-2 and TRBJ1-6; D uncertain. Germline V CDR1 and CDR2: LGHNA, YNFKEQ. The CDR3 extends over 14 amino acids. V was trimmed by 1 base and J by 10 bases, leaving 11 bases between them. The CDR3 DNA is TGTGCCAGCAGCCAAGCGGAGCCCCAATCACCCCTCCACTTT. This gives the protein CASSQAEPQSPLHF.

The gene calls are TRBV28 and TRBJ1-5, with D possibly being TRBD1 (6 bases). CDR3 length: 16 residues. From germline, CDR1 is MDHEN and CDR2 SYDVKM. Between the trimmed V and J ends, which lost 3 bases and 3 bases, there was a span of 15 bases. Here the CDR3 reads CASSFPVGDNNQPQHF. CDR3 bases: TGTGCCAGCAGTTTCCCCGTAGGGGACAACAATCAGCCCCAGCATTTT.

The chain uses TRBV27 and TRBJ1-2; 7 bases line up with TRBD1. The CDR3 sequence is 12 residues long. Germline V CDR1 and CDR2: MNHEY, SMNVEV (reference sequence). The ends lost 5 bases at V and 8 bases at J; junction bases unmatched: 5. The CDR3 nucleotides are TGTGCCAGCAGTCCAGGGACAGAAGGCTACACCTTC. Protein product: CASSPGTEGYTF.

This clonotype appeared a few times. Written as DNA, the CDR3 is TGTGCCAGCAGCATGGTATCGGGTGGGGAGCAGTTCTTC. As protein: CASSMVSGGEQFF. V and J are TRBV11-3 and TRBJ2-1; no clear D. The V end lost 5 bases, the J end lost 10 bases, and 15 bases lay between the germline ends. CDR1 and CDR2 from the germline V gene are SGHNT and YENEEA. This CDR3 has 13 amino acids.